This TCR beta chain was sequenced during a study of T cells in Graves' hyperthyroidism and ophthalmopathy. General study points: The model predicted ophthalmopathy a median about 6.6 months before onset. Ophthalmopathy and stable hyperthyroidism were told apart by a 13 V-J model.

Amplified TCR beta CDR3 regions derived from RNA transcripts. First-round RT-PCR with HTBI primers amplified the TCR CDR3 region. TCRdb reanalysed the multiplex PCR reads using MiXCR and keeps one entry per CDR3 protein. There are approximately 560,000 distinct CDR3 sequences in the sample; approximately 44% occur only once, and 8.2% lies in the top ten. An absence of ophthalmopathy progression within 18 months meant stable Graves' hyperthyroidism. This CDR3 spans 13 amino acids. The ends were cut back, 2 bases at V and 3 bases at J, with 8 bases in the middle. Points on this clonotype: As yet, its antigen is unknown.

The source material was peripheral blood or thyroid tissue (not recorded which). This receptor was obtained from a woman younger than 35 with Graves' hyperthyroidism. The chain links TRBV12-3 or TRBV12-4 to TRBJ2-7; D unclear. DNA of the CDR3: TGTGCCAGCAGTTTAAGTCAGTACTACGAGCAGTACTTC. It translates to CASSLSQYYEQYF.